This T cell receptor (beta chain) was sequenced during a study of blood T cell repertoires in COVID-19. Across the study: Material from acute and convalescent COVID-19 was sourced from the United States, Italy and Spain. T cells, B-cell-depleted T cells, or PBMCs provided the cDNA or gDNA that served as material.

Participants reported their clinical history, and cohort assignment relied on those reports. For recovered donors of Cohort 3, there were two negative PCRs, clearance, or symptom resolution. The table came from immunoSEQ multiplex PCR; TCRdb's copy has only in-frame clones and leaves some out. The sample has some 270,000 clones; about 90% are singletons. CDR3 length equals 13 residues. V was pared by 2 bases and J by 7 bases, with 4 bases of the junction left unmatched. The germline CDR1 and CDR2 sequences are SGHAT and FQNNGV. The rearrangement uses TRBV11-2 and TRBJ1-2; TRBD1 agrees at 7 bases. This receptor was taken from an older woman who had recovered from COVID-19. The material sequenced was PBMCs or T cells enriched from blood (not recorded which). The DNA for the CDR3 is TGTGCCAGCAGCTTAAACAGGGGATTTGGCTACACCTTC. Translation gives CASSLNRGFGYTF.